Below are 20 T cell receptor beta chains sequenced from a single sample in a study of T cell responses to AZD1222 COVID-19 vaccine. Clones were read by immunoSEQ multiplex PCR, and TCRdb kept only the in-frame ones, dropping some. The table has more than 150,000 clones, 75% to 90% seen once. This specimen was peripheral blood, taken on day 0 of AZD1222 vaccination. These receptors were collected from an adult in good health.

The V and J genes are TRBV7-9 and TRBJ2-1, with D hard to call. The V gene's germline CDR1 is SEHNR and CDR2 FQNEAQ (reference sequence). Trimming removed 2 bases from V and 13 bases from J, with 21 bases in between. This CDR3 comprises 15 residues. CDR3 loop: CASSLYLTERSEQFF. CDR3 DNA sequence: TGTGCCAGCAGCTTATATCTAACCGAAAGGAGTGAACAGTTCTTC.

The chain joins TRBV7-2 to TRBJ2-2, with 7 bases identical to TRBD1. There are 15 residues in the CDR3. Trimming at V came to 5 bases and at J to 1 base, leaving 4 bases not matched to a gene. Germline V gene lookup returns CDR1 SGHTA and CDR2 FQGNSA. The DNA for the CDR3 is TGTGCCAGCAGCCCAGGGGGATTGAACACCGGGGAGCTGTTTTTT. Its translation: CASSPGGLNTGELFF.

The chain is built from TRBV4-2 and TRBJ2-7; D is perhaps TRBD2 (6 bases). CDR1 and CDR2 (germline): LGHNA, YNFKEQ. The CDR3 consists of 15 residues. V was clipped by 3 bases and J by 5 bases, with 17 bases between them. The CDR3 coding sequence is TGTGCCAGCAGCCAGAGTCTAGGAGGGTACGACGAGCAGTACTTC. Its translation is CASSQSLGGYDEQYF.

This sequence joins TRBV6-2 or TRBV6-3 and TRBJ2-7; D is uncertain. Germline V CDR1 and CDR2: MNHEY, SVGEGT. The CDR3 loop spans 13 amino acids. V lost 0 bases and J 5 bases, leaving 8 bases between the germline ends. The CDR3 coding sequence is TGTGCCAGCAGTTACTCTGTTATCCACGAGCAGTACTTC. Protein product: CASSYSVIHEQYF.

This clone has just a few counts. CDR3 region: CAWSSARTGGRHEQYF. Written as DNA, the CDR3 is TGTGCCTGGAGTTCGGCCCGGACAGGGGGTCGTCACGAGCAGTACTTC. J is TRBJ2-7 and V is TRBV30; 10 nucleotides agree with TRBD1. The CDR3 is 16 amino acids. V lost 2 bases to trimming and J lost 5 bases; unmatched junction nucleotides: 12. Germline V gene data show CDR1 as GTSNPN and CDR2 as SVGIG (reference sequence).

The chain couples TRBV3-1 (or the pseudogene TRBV3-2) to TRBJ1-5; D possibly corresponds to TRBD1 (5 bases). Trimming left V 5 bases short and J 5 bases short, with 10 bases between. This CDR3 spans 13 amino acids. The V gene's germline CDR1 is LGHDT and CDR2 YNNKEL (reference sequence). CDR3 sequence reads: CASSSGGDQPQHF. The DNA of the CDR3 is TGTGCCAGCAGCTCCGGGGGGGATCAGCCCCAGCATTTT.

V and J are TRBV10-3 and TRBJ1-2; no clear D. Germline V gives CDR1 ENHRY, CDR2 SYGVKD. Trimming left V 2 bases short and J 5 bases short, with 9 bases between. CDR3 length equals 13 residues. This CDR3 reads CAISETSTYGYTF. The DNA of the CDR3 is TGTGCCATCAGTGAGACGTCCACGTATGGCTACACCTTC.

V is TRBV15 and J is TRBJ2-1; D is perhaps TRBD2 (5 bases). Germline CDR1 is LNHNV and CDR2 is YYDKDF (reference sequence). The CDR3 covers 16 residues. Trimming shortened V by 1 base and J by 0 bases, and 10 bases separated the two germline ends. CDR3 region: CATSRGRGSSYNEQFF. The CDR3 coding sequence is TGTGCCACCAGCAGAGGACGGGGTAGCTCCTACAATGAGCAGTTCTTC.

Here the CDR3 reads CAWEPHDGEQYF. The CDR3 region has the DNA TGTGCCTGGGAACCGCATGACGGCGAGCAGTACTTC. The chain recombines TRBV30 with TRBJ2-7; D not certain. Germline assignment: CDR1 GTSNPN and CDR2 SVGIG (reference sequence). Trimming shortened V by 5 bases and J by 6 bases, and 14 bases separated the two germline ends. The CDR3 length is 12 residues.

V usage is TRBV6-2 or TRBV6-3 and J usage is TRBJ1-5, with a weak D call TRBD1 (6 bases). The CDR3 loop spans 18 amino acids. The germline V and J ends were trimmed by 5 bases and 0 bases, with 20 bases remaining between them. Germline V gene sequence: CDR1 MNHEY, CDR2 SVGEGT. CDR3 nucleotides: TGTGCCAGCAGTCGCGCCCGGGACATCCCCGGTAGCAATCAGCCCCAGCATTTT. The encoded protein is CASSRARDIPGSNQPQHF.

This clone was seen a single time. The chain links TRBV3-1 (or the pseudogene TRBV3-2) to TRBJ2-5, with D possibly TRBD2 on 5 matching bases. V was trimmed by 4 bases and J by 3 bases, leaving 12 bases between them. This CDR3 comprises 14 residues. Germline loops: CDR1 LGHDT, CDR2 YNNKEL (reference sequence). The CDR3 protein is CASSLGGREETQYF. The DNA for the CDR3 is TGTGCCAGCAGCCTCGGAGGTAGGGAAGAGACCCAGTACTTC.

This clone was seen just once. The chain is built from TRBV25-1 and TRBJ1-2; D gene uncertain. The V and J ends lost 4 bases and 3 bases respectively, with 9 bases between them. The CDR3 has 13 amino acids. Per the germline V gene, CDR1 is MGHDK and CDR2 is SYGVNS. The CDR3 sequence is CASSADGYYGYTF. The CDR3 DNA reads TGTGCCAGCAGTGCGGACGGATACTATGGCTACACCTTC.

This chain joins TRBV11-2 and TRBJ2-5; 8 positions agree with TRBD1. The CDR3 is 14 amino acids. The germline V gene has CDR1 SGHAT and CDR2 FQNNGV. V shed 5 bases and J 6 bases; nucleotides not matched to a gene: 8. The chain's CDR3 is CASSQSDRDKTQYF. The CDR3 nucleotides are TGTGCCAGCAGCCAATCGGACAGGGATAAGACCCAGTACTTC.

The V gene is TRBV5-1, the J gene TRBJ2-7, with D tentatively TRBD1 (5 bases). The CDR3 has 14 amino acids. Germline CDR1 reads SGHRS; CDR2 reads YFSETQ. V was cut by 0 bases and J by 5 bases, with 12 bases left in between. The CDR3 sequence is CASSLEGAKDEQYF. DNA of the CDR3: TGCGCCAGCAGCTTGGAAGGGGCTAAAGACGAGCAGTACTTC.

The genes are TRBV3-1 (or the pseudogene TRBV3-2) and TRBJ2-7; D is possibly TRBD1 (6 bases). This CDR3 comprises 15 residues. Germline values: CDR1 LGHDT, CDR2 YNNKEL (reference sequence). V was pared by 1 base and J by 5 bases, with 15 bases between. CDR3 protein: CASSQVSQGWHEQYF. CDR3 nucleotide sequence: TGTGCCAGCAGCCAAGTATCGCAGGGGTGGCACGAGCAGTACTTC.

This rearrangement joins TRBV7-8 to TRBJ1-2, with 8 bases fitting TRBD1. Looked up from germline, CDR1 is SGHVS and CDR2 is FQNEAQ. The V and J ends lost 5 bases and 1 base, in that order; junction bases with no gene match: 6. CDR3 length equals 15 residues. The CDR3 DNA sequence: TGTGCCAGCAGCCCTAGGACAGGGCATAACTATGGCTACACCTTC. Its translation is CASSPRTGHNYGYTF. Using reference TRBV7-8 and TRBJ1-2 for the parts outside the CDR3, the full variable domain is GAGVSQSPRYKVAKRGQDVALRCDPISGHVSLFWYQQALGQGPEFLTYFQNEAQLDKSGLPSDRFFAERPEGSVSTLKIQRTQQEDSAVYLCASSPRTGHNYGYTFGSGTRLTVV.

The chain is built from TRBV18 and TRBJ1-6, with D perhaps TRBD1 (5 bases). CDR1 and CDR2 (germline): KGHSH, LQKENI. The CDR3 sequence is 14 residues long. Trimming left V 6 bases short and J 5 bases short, with 11 bases between. The CDR3, as DNA: TGTGCCAGCTCCCAGGGTTCCGATAATTCACCCCTCCACTTT. This encodes CASSQGSDNSPLHF.

The chain joins TRBV6-5 to TRBJ1-5; D may be TRBD1 (5 bases). Germline V gene data show CDR1 as MNHEY and CDR2 as SVGAGI. This CDR3 is built from 15 residues. V was trimmed by 0 bases and J by 6 bases, leaving 12 bases between them. The CDR3 coding sequence is TGTGCCAGCAGTTACTCCTATTCGGGGACTCAGCCCCAGCATTTT. This translates into CASSYSYSGTQPQHF.

The chain uses TRBV10-2 and TRBJ2-7, with D tentatively TRBD1 (6 bases). This CDR3 is built from 12 residues. Trimming shortened V by 6 bases and J by 5 bases, and 11 bases separated the two germline ends. Germline CDR1 and CDR2: WSHSY and SAAADI. CDR3 in amino acids: CASRGQGNEQYF. CDR3 bases: TGCGCCAGCAGGGGACAAGGCAACGAGCAGTACTTC.

This clone occurred a few times. The chain joins TRBV11-2 to TRBJ1-4; D is ambiguous. V was clipped by 1 base and J by 4 bases, with 10 bases between them. CDR1 and CDR2 (germline): SGHAT, FQNNGV. This CDR3 is built from 15 residues. Here the CDR3 reads CASSLVTGNNEKLFF. CDR3 DNA sequence: TGTGCCAGCAGCTTAGTAACGGGAAATAATGAAAAACTGTTTTTT.